The clone carrying this T cell receptor beta chain was seen a handful of times. Its antigen remains unknown. The CDR3 is made up of 17 amino acids. V lost 1 base and J lost 1, with 17 bases in between. Germline V gene data show CDR1 as SGDLS and CDR2 as YYNGEE. This record belongs to a study of beta chain features in type 1 diabetes. Isolated RNA was reverse transcribed in full, so expressed TCRB transcripts were sequenced. Method: immunoSEQ multiplex PCR; TCRdb's copy keeps in-frame clones and lacks some. This table has roughly 450,000 clones, over 11% appearing once. Study observations and caveats: Any HLA type influence on TCRB rearrangement was left unresolved here.

The sequenced sample consisted of naive CD4+ T cells from blood. This receptor was taken from a man aged 25-40 years in good health. The V gene is TRBV9, the J gene TRBJ2-5; no definite D call. This CDR3 reads CASSVSTITTPQETQYF. As DNA, the CDR3 is TGTGCCAGCAGCGTATCTACTATCACTACCCCCCAAGAGACCCAGTACTTC.